This T cell receptor (beta chain) was observed in a study of shared clonotypes between healthy human individuals. Background on the study: A couple of women and a few men aged 18 to 49 made up the donors. Study results and limitations: Among a few donors, 4.5% to 5.5% of naive CD4 clonotypes were found in common. When compared with the clonotypes that were shared by all four sorted-subset donors, the non-shared clonotypes turned out to have lower generation probabilities.

With respect to this clone: Its antigen is as yet unknown.

For every subset, genomic DNA was evenly distributed across several immunoSEQ plates. Here immunoSEQ multiplex PCR was the method, and the copy in TCRdb shows in-frame clones only, minus some. The data contain 600,000 or so clones, 98% of them seen just once; the ten biggest clones take up 0.3%. The CDR3 has 14 amino acids. Germline CDR1 PRHDT, CDR2 FYEKMQ (reference sequence). The V gene lost 5 bases and the J gene lost 2 bases, with 13 bases spanning the gap. The naive CD8 population came from CD45RO-negative cells selected for CCR7, without terminally differentiated effector memory CD45RA+ cells. V gene TRBV13 combines with J gene TRBJ2-7; tentatively, D is TRBD2 (6 bases). This TCR was sampled from a man younger than 45 in good health. The sequenced sample consisted of naive CD8+ T cells sorted from blood. The CDR3 coding sequence is TGTGCCAGCAGCCCCCGGGACTCGGCCTACGAGCAGTACTTC. As protein: CASSPRDSAYEQYF.